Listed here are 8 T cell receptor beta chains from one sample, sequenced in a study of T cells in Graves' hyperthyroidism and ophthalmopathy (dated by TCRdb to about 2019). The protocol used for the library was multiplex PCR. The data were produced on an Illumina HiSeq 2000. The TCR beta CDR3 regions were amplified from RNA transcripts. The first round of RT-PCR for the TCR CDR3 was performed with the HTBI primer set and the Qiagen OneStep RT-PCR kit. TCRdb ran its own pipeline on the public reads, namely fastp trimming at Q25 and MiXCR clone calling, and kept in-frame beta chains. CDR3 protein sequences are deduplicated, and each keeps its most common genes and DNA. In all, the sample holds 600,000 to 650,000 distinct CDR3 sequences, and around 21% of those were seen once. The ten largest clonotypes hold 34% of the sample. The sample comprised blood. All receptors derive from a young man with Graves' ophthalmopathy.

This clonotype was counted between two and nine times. CDR3 in DNA: TGTGCCAGCTCACCCCAGAGCGGCAATGAGCAGTTCTTC. Its protein product is CASSPQSGNEQFF. The rearrangement joins TRBV18 to TRBJ2-1; a possible D gene is TRBD2 (5 bases). CDR1 KGHSH and CDR2 LQKENI come from the germline V gene. V dropped 3 bases and J dropped 6 bases, with 9 bases sitting between them. The CDR3 spans 13 residues.

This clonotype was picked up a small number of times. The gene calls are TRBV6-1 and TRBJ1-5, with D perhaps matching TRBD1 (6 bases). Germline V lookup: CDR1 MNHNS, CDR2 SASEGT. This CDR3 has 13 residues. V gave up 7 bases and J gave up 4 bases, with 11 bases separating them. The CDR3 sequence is CASTRQANQPQHF. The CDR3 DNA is TGTGCCAGCACTCGACAGGCTAATCAGCCCCAGCATTTT.

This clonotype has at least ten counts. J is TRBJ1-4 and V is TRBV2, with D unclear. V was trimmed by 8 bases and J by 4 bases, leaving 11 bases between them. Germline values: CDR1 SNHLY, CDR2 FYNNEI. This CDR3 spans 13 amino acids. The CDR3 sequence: CASEEVLNEKLFF. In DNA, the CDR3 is TGTGCCAGCGAAGAAGTACTTAATGAAAAACTGTTTTTT.

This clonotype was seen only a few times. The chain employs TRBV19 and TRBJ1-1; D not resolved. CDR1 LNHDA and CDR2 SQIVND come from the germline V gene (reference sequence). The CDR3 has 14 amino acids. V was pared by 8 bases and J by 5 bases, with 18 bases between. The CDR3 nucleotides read TGTGCCAGTTCCAAAGGAGCAGGCGGTACTGAAGCTTTCTTT. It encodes CASSKGAGGTEAFF.

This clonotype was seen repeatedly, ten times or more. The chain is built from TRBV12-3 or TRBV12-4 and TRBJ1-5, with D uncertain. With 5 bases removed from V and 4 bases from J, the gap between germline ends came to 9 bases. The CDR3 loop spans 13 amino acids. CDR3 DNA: TGTGCCAGCAGTCGAAGGGTTAATCAGCCCCAGCATTTT. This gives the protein CASSRRVNQPQHF.

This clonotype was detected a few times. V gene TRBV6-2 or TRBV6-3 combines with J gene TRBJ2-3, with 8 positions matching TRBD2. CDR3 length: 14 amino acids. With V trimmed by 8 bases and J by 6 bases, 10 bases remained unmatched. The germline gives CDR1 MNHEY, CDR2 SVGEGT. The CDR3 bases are TGTGCCAGCGGAGTCGGCGGGAGGTCTGATACGCAGTATTTT. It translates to CASGVGGRSDTQYF.

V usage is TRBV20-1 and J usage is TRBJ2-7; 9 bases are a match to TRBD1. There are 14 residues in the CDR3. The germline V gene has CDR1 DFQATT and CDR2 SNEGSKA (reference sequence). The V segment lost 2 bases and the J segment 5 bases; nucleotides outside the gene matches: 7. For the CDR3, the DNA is TGCAGTGCTAGAAACACAGGGGGCATCCACGAGCAGTACTTC. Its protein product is CSARNTGGIHEQYF.

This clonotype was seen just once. The CDR3 coding sequence is TGCAGTGCTGCCCTGGACGGTAGCTCCTACAATGAGCAGTTCTTC. It encodes CSAALDGSSYNEQFF. The V and J genes are TRBV20-1 and TRBJ2-1; D call uncertain. CDR1 and CDR2 (germline): DFQATT, SNEGSKA (reference sequence). The CDR3 sequence is 15 residues long. Trimming removed 5 bases at V and 0 bases at J, with 14 bases between.